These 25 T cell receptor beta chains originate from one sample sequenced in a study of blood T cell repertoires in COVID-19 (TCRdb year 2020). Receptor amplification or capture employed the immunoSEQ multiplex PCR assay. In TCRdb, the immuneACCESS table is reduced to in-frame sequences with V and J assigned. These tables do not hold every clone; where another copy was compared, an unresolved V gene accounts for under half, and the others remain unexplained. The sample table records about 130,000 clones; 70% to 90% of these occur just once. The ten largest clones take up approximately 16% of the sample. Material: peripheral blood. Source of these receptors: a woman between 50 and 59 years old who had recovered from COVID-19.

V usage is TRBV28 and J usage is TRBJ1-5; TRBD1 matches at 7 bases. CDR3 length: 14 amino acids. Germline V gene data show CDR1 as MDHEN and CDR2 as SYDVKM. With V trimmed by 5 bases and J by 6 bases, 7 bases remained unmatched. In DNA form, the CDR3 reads TGTGCCAGCAGTGTACCCGACAGGGTTCAGCCCCAGCATTTT. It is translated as CASSVPDRVQPQHF.

This CDR3 reads CASNDRESNTEAFF. The CDR3 DNA follows: TGTGCCAGCAATGACAGGGAATCGAACACTGAAGCTTTCTTT. The chain employs TRBV2 and TRBJ1-1, with TRBD1 identical over 7 bases. Germline V CDR1 and CDR2: SNHLY, FYNNEI. After removal of 7 bases from V and 1 base from J, the junction contained 6 bases not matched to a gene. This CDR3 comprises 14 residues.

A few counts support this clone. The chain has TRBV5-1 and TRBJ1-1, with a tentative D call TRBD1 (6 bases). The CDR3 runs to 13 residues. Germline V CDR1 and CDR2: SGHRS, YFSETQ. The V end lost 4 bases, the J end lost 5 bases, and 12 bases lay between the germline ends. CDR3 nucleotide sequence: TGCGCCAGCAGCCGGACAGTTAATACTGAAGCTTTCTTT. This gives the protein CASSRTVNTEAFF.

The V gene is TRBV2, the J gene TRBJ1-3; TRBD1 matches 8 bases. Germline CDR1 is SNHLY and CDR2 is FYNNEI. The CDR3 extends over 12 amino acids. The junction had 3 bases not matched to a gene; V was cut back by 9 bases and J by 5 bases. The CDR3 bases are TGTGCCAGAGGACAGGGTCGAAACACCATATATTTT. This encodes CARGQGRNTIYF. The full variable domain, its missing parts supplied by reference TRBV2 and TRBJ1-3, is EPEVTQTPSHQVTQMGQEVILRCVPISNHLYFYWYRQILGQKVEFLVSFYNNEISEKSEIFDDQFSVERPDGSNFTLKIRSTKLEDSAMYFCARGQGRNTIYFGEGSWLTVV.

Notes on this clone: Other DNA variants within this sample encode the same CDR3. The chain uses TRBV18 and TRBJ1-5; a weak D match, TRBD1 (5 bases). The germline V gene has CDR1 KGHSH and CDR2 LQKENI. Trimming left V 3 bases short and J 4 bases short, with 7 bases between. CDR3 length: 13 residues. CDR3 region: CASSPGRNQPQHF. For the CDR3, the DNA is TGTGCCAGCTCACCGGGGCGGAATCAGCCCCAGCATTTT.

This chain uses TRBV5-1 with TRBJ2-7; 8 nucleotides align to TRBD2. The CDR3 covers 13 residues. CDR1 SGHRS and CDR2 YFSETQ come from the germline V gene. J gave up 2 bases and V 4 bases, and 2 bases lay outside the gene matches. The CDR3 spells CASSRTSPYEQYF. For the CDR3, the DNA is TGCGCCAGCAGCAGGACTAGCCCCTACGAGCAGTACTTC.

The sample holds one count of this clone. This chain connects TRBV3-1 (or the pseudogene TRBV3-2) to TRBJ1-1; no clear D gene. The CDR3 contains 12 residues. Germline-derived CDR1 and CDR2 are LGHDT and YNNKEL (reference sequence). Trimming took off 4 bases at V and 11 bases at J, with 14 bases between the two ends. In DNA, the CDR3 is TGTGCCAGCAGCCTCCAAACCGGCGGGGCTTTCTTT. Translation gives CASSLQTGGAFF.

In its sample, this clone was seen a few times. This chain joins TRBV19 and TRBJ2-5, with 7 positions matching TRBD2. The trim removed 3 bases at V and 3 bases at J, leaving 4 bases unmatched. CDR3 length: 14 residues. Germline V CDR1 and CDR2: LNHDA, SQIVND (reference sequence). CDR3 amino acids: CASSIAGVEETQYF. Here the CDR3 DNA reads TGTGCCAGTAGTATTGCGGGGGTGGAAGAGACCCAGTACTTC.

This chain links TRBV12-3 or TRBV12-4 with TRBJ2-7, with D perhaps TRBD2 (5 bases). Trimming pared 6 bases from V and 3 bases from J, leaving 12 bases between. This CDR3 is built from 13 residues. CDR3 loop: CASRLDGVYEQYF. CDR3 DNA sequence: TGTGCCAGCAGGCTCGACGGGGTCTACGAGCAGTACTTC.

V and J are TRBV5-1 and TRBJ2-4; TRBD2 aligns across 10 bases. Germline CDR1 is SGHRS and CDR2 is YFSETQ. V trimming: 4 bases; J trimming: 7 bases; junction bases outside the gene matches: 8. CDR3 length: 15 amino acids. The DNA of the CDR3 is TGCGCCAGCAGCCCCCTAGCGGGAGCTGGTAACATTCAGTACTTC. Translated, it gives CASSPLAGAGNIQYF.

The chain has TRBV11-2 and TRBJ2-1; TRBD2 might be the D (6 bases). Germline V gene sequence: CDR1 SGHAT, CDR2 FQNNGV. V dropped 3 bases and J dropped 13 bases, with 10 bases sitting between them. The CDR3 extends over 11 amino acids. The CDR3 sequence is CASSLGGGQFF. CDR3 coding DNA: TGTGCCAGCAGCTTGGGGGGAGGACAGTTCTTC.

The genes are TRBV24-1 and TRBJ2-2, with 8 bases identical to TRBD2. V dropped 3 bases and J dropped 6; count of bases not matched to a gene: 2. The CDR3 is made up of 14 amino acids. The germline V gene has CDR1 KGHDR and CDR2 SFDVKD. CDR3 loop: CATSDGTRAGELFF. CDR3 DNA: TGTGCCACCAGTGATGGGACTAGGGCCGGGGAGCTGTTTTTT.

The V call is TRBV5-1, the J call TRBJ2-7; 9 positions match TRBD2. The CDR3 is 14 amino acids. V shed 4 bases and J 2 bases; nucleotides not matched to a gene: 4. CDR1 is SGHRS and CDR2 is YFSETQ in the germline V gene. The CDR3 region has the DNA TGCGCCAGCAGCCTTGTAGCGGGGGCCTACGAGCAGTACTTC. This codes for CASSLVAGAYEQYF.

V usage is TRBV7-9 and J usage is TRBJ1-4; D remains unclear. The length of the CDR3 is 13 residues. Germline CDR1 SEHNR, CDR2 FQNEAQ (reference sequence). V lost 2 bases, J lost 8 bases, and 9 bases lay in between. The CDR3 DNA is TGTGCCAGCAGCTTACTCCCCGGGGAAAAACTGTTTTTT. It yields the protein CASSLLPGEKLFF.

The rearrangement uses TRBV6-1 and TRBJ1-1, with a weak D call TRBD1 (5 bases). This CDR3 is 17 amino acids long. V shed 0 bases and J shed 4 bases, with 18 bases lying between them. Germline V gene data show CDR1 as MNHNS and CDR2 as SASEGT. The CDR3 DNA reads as TGTGCCAGCAGTGAAGCCGGGGTACCAGGGAGGGGCACTGAAGCTTTCTTT. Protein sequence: CASSEAGVPGRGTEAFF.

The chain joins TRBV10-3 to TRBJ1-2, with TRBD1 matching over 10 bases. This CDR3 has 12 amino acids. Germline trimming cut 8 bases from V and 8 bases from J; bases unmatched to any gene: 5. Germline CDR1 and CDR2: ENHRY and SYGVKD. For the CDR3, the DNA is TGTGCCATCTCCCGGGACAGGGGCGGCTACACCTTC. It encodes CAISRDRGGYTF.

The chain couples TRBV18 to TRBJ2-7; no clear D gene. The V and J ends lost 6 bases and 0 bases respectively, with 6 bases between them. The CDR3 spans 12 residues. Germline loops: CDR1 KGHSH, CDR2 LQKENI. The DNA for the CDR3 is TGTGCCAGCTCCCTCAGCTCCTACGAGCAGTACTTC. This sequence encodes CASSLSSYEQYF.

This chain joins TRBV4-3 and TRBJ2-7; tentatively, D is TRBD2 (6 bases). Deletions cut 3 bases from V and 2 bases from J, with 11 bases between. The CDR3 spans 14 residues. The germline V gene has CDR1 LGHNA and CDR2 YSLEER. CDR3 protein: CASSHSGTPYEQYF. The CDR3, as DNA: TGCGCCAGCAGCCATAGCGGCACACCCTACGAGCAGTACTTC.

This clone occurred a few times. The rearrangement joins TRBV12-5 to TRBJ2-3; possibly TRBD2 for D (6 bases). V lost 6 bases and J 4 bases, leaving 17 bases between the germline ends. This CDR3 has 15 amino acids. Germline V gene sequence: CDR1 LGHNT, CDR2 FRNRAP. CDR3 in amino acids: CASGPGLSRADTQYF. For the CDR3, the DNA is TGTGCTAGTGGACCCGGACTAAGTCGGGCAGATACGCAGTATTTT.

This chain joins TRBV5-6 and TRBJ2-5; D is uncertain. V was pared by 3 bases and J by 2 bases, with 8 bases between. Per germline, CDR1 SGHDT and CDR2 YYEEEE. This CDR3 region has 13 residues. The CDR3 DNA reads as TGTGCCAGCAGCTCCACTTTGCAAGAGACCCAGTACTTC. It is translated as CASSSTLQETQYF.

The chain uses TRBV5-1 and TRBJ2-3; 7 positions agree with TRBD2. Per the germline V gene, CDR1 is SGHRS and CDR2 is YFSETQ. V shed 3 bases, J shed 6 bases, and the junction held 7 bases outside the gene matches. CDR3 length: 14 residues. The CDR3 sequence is CASSSRRGEDTQYF. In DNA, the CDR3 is TGCGCCAGCAGCTCTCGACGGGGGGAGGATACGCAGTATTTT.

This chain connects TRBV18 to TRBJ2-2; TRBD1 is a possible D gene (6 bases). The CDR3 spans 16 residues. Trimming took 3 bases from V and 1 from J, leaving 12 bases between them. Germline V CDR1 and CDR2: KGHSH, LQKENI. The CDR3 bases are TGTGCCAGCTCACCGCCGACAGGCCTGAACACCGGGGAGCTGTTTTTT. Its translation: CASSPPTGLNTGELFF.

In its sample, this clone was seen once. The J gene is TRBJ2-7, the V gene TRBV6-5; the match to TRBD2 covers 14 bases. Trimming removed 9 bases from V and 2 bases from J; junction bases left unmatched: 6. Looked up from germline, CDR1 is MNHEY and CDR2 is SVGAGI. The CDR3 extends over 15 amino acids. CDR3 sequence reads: CASSGTSGRTYEQYF. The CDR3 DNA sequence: TGTGCCAGTTCCGGGACTAGCGGGAGAACCTACGAGCAGTACTTC.

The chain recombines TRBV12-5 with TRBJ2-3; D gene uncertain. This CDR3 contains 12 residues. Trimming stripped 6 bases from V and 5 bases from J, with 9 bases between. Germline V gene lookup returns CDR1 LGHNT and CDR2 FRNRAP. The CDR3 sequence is CASGPNGDTQYF. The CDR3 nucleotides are TGTGCTAGTGGCCCTAACGGAGATACGCAGTATTTT.

The CDR3 sequence: CASSVAPTRRGNTEAFF. CDR3 DNA sequence: TGTGCCAGCAGCGTAGCCCCCACCAGAAGGGGGAACACTGAAGCTTTCTTT. The genes are TRBV9 and TRBJ1-1; a possible D gene is TRBD1 (5 bases). V gave up 0 bases and J gave up 1 base, with 16 bases separating them. The V gene's germline CDR1 is SGDLS and CDR2 YYNGEE. This CDR3 region has 17 residues.